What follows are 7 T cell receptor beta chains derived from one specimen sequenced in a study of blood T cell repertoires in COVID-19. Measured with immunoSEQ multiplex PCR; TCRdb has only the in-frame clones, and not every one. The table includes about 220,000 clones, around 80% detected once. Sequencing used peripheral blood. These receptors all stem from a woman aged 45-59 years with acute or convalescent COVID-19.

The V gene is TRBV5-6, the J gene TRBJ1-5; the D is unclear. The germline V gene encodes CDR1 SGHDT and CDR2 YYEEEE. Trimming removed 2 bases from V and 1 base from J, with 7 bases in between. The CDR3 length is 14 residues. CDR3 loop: CASSLTGSNQPQHF. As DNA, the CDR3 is TGTGCCAGCAGCTTAACGGGAAGCAATCAGCCCCAGCATTTT.

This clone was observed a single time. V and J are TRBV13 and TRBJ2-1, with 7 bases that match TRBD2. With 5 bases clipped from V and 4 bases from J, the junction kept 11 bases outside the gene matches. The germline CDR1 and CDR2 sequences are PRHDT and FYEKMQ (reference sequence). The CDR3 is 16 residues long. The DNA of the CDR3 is TGTGCCAGCAGCCCGTTAGCGGGTGGGACTTACAATGAGCAGTTCTTC. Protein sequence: CASSPLAGGTYNEQFF.

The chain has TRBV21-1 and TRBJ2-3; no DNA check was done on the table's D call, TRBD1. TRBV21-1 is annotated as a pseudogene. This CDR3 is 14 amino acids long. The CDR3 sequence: CASSKGRPTDTQYF. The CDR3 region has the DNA TGTGCCAGCAGCAAGGGCCGGCCCACAGATACGCAGTATTTT.

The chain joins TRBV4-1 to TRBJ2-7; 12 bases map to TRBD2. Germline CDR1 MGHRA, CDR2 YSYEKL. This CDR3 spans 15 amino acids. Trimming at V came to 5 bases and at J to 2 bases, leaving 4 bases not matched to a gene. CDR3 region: CASSAGTSGPYEQYF. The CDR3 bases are TGCGCCAGCAGCGCTGGGACTAGCGGGCCCTACGAGCAGTACTTC.

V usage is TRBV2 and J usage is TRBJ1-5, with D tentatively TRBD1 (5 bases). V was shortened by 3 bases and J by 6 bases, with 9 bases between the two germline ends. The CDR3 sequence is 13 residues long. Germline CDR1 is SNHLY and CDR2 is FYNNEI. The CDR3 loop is CASSDGGSQPQHF. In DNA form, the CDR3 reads TGTGCCAGCAGTGATGGGGGGAGTCAGCCCCAGCATTTT.

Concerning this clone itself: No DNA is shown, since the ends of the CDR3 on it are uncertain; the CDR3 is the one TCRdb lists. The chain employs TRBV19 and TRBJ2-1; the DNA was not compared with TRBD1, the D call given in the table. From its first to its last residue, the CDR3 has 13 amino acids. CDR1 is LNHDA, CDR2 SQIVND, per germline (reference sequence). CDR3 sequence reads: CASSVGTGNYPFF.

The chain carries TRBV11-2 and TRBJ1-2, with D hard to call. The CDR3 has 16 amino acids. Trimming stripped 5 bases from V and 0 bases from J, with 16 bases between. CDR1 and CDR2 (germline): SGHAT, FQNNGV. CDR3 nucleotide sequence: TGTGCCAGCAGCCCCCGGGTCGGCGGAGCTAACTATGGCTACACCTTC. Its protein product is CASSPRVGGANYGYTF.